The rows below give T cell receptor beta chains drawn from one sample of a study of CD8 T cells in ankylosing spondylitis. TCRdb recomputed calls from the 5' RACE reads with MiXCR, one row per CDR3 protein. This table has some 130,000 distinct CDR3 sequences, 10% to 12% appearing once. Input material: blood, either unsorted or a sorted T cell fraction (not recorded which). These receptors came from a female donor with ankylosing spondylitis or in good health (not recorded which). The CDR3 runs from the conserved cysteine through the conserved F or W.

J gene,V gene,CDR3 protein
TRBJ1-2,TRBV7-2,CASSLVGGGGYGYTF
TRBJ2-1,TRBV5-1,CASSPLGLYNEQFF
TRBJ2-7,TRBV30,CAWSTGSDTYEQYF
TRBJ1-1,TRBV15,CATSRVGGQVTEAFF
TRBJ2-2,TRBV2,CASSRGVYTGELFF
TRBJ1-3,TRBV5-1,CASSFLPTGNTIYF
TRBJ2-7,TRBV5-1,CASSPNWAGSYEQYF
TRBJ2-3,TRBV20-1,CSATPGRRPVDTQYF
TRBJ2-7,TRBV6-1,CASSAAGGSPYEQYF
TRBJ1-1,TRBV27,CASSWVGDRNTEAFF
TRBJ2-7,TRBV10-1,CASSEGTSGTHEQYF